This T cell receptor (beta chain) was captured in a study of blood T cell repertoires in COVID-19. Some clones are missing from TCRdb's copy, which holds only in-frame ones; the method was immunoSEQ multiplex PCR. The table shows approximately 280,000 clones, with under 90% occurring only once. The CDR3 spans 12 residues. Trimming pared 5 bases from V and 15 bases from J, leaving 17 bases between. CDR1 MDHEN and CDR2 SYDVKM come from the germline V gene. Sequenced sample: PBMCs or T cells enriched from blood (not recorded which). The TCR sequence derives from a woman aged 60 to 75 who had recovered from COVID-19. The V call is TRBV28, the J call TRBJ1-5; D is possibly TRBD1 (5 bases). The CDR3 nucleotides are TGTGCCAGCAGTACGCGACGGGGGGTGTTGCATTTT. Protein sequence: CASSTRRGVLHF.